One and the same sample provided the 17 T cell receptor beta chains below, sequenced in a study of T cell responses to AZD1222 COVID-19 vaccine. Clones were read by immunoSEQ multiplex PCR, and TCRdb kept only the in-frame ones, dropping some. The table lists about 92,000 clones, 91% of them singletons. Source: peripheral blood, taken on day 0 of AZD1222 vaccination. The receptor source for this set is an adult in good health.

In this sample, this clone turned up a few times. The chain employs TRBV5-4 and TRBJ1-4, with 10 bases matching TRBD1. J gave up 10 bases and V 0 bases, and 6 bases lay outside the gene matches. Germline CDR1 reads SGHNT; CDR2 reads YYREEE (reference sequence). The CDR3 has 15 residues. The CDR3, as DNA: TGTGCCAGCAGCTTGGCCGGGGACAGGGGAGTAAAACTGTTTTTT. It yields the protein CASSLAGDRGVKLFF.

This clone has only a few counts. The gene calls are TRBV6-6 and TRBJ2-7, with D possibly TRBD1 on 5 matching bases. The CDR3 sequence is 14 residues long. Germline lookup yields CDR1 MNHNY and CDR2 SVGAGI (reference sequence). Trimming took 6 bases from V and 6 from J, leaving 18 bases between them. DNA for the CDR3: TGTGCCAGCAGCCAACGCAGGGTAAGCCGCGAGCAGTACTTC. It specifies CASSQRRVSREQYF.

The rearrangement joins TRBV6-2 or TRBV6-3 to TRBJ2-7, with D possibly matching TRBD1 (5 bases). CDR1 MNHEY and CDR2 SVGEGT come from the germline V gene. Deletions cut 4 bases from V and 4 bases from J, with 8 bases between. The CDR3 spans 12 residues. The CDR3 here is CASSFQGYEQYF. DNA for the CDR3: TGTGCCAGCAGTTTTCAGGGATACGAGCAGTACTTC.

This rearrangement joins TRBV4-3 to TRBJ2-7, with 7 nucleotides matching TRBD2. After removal of 1 base from V and 3 bases from J, the junction contained 6 bases not matched to a gene. The CDR3 length is 15 residues. Germline V gene data show CDR1 as LGHNA and CDR2 as YSLEER. In nucleotides, the CDR3 is TGCGCCAGCAGCCAAGTGGAGGGGAGGGGCTACGAGCAGTACTTC. Its translation is CASSQVEGRGYEQYF.

This chain joins TRBV5-1 and TRBJ2-3; the match to TRBD2 covers 13 bases. Trimming at V came to 3 bases and at J to 2 bases, leaving 3 bases not matched to a gene. This CDR3 comprises 16 residues. Germline V lookup: CDR1 SGHRS, CDR2 YFSETQ. CDR3 sequence: CASSSGTSGTTDTQYF. CDR3 nucleotides: TGCGCCAGCAGCTCCGGGACTAGCGGGACCACAGATACGCAGTATTTT.

The V and J genes are TRBV4-1 and TRBJ2-5; 10 nucleotides agree with TRBD1. This CDR3 has 16 amino acids. V gave up 8 bases and J gave up 2 bases; unmatched junction bases: 11. From germline, CDR1 is MGHRA and CDR2 YSYEKL. The CDR3 reads CASRRRDRGGQETQYF. The CDR3, as DNA: TGCGCCAGCCGCCGCCGGGACAGGGGTGGGCAAGAGACCCAGTACTTC.

The chain links TRBV5-5 to TRBJ2-1, with D unresolved. The CDR3 contains 11 residues. The V and J ends lost 1 base and 7 bases respectively, with 3 bases between them. From germline, CDR1 is SGHKS and CDR2 YYEKEE (reference sequence). The CDR3 DNA sequence: TGTGCCAGCAGCTTGACGAATGAGCAGTTCTTC. Translated: CASSLTNEQFF.

The J gene is TRBJ2-1, the V gene TRBV7-2; 14 bases are shared with TRBD2. The V and J ends lost 5 bases and 7 bases, in that order; junction bases with no gene match: 7. Germline CDR1 reads SGHTA; CDR2 reads FQGNSA. The CDR3 totals 16 residues. DNA for the CDR3: TGTGCCAGCAGCCAACCGGGACTAGCGGGGGTAAATGAGCAGTTCTTC. Translation: CASSQPGLAGVNEQFF.

This chain uses TRBV30 with TRBJ1-2; D gene unclear. In germline, CDR1 is GTSNPN, CDR2 SVGIG (reference sequence). The CDR3 contains 13 residues. V was shortened by 8 bases and J by 7 bases, with 20 bases between the two germline ends. This CDR3 is CALRGKAGGGYTF. The CDR3 DNA reads TGTGCCCTCCGAGGGAAGGCCGGCGGTGGCTACACCTTC.

The chain couples TRBV6-6 to TRBJ2-7; D gene unclear. There are 14 residues in the CDR3. V was pared by 5 bases and J by 3 bases, with 14 bases between. CDR1 is MNHNY and CDR2 is SVGAGI in the germline V gene (reference sequence). The CDR3 DNA reads TGTGCCAGCAGTAAAGACGGAGATGTCTACGAGCAGTACTTC. Residues: CASSKDGDVYEQYF.

This clone appeared a few times. The rearrangement uses TRBV11-2 and TRBJ1-3, with D perhaps TRBD1 (5 bases). The CDR3 sequence is 16 residues long. CDR1 and CDR2 from the germline V gene are SGHAT and FQNNGV. Trimming left V 5 bases short and J 4 bases short, with 18 bases between. The chain's CDR3 is CASSPTLGGGGNTIYF. The CDR3 DNA reads as TGTGCCAGCAGCCCAACGCTTGGTGGGGGAGGAAACACCATATATTTT.

The chain recombines TRBV13 with TRBJ2-7; a weak D match, TRBD2 (6 bases). The CDR3 runs to 15 residues. Trimming cost V 5 bases and J 0 bases, with 14 bases left between them. Germline-derived CDR1 and CDR2 are PRHDT and FYEKMQ (reference sequence). The CDR3 sequence is CASSLKGGFSYEQYF. In DNA form, the CDR3 reads TGTGCCAGCAGCCTCAAGGGAGGTTTCTCCTACGAGCAGTACTTC.

The CDR3 bases are TGTGCCACCAGTGGTCCCTCCCCGTCGGGGTACAATGAGCAGTTCTTC. It codes for CATSGPSPSGYNEQFF. This chain links TRBV24-1 with TRBJ2-1; maybe TRBD2 (5 bases). This CDR3 comprises 16 residues. CDR1 is KGHDR, CDR2 SFDVKD, per germline. Trimming removed 5 bases from V and 4 bases from J, with 17 bases in between.

The rearrangement uses TRBV7-2 and TRBJ2-7; D is perhaps TRBD1 (5 bases). This CDR3 comprises 15 residues. V was cut by 5 bases and J by 0 bases, with 14 bases left in between. CDR1 is SGHTA, CDR2 FQGNSA, per germline. CDR3 region: CASSPPGLSSYEQYF. The CDR3 nucleotides are TGTGCCAGCAGCCCCCCAGGGCTTAGCTCCTACGAGCAGTACTTC.

The V call is TRBV2, the J call TRBJ1-2, with D unclear. Germline values: CDR1 SNHLY, CDR2 FYNNEI. The ends were cut back, 5 bases at V and 5 bases at J, with 15 bases in the middle. This CDR3 is built from 14 residues. The CDR3 sequence is CASSFSLGGYGYTF. For the CDR3, the DNA is TGTGCCAGCAGTTTCTCCTTAGGAGGGTATGGCTACACCTTC. The whole variable domain, filled in from reference TRBV2 and TRBJ1-2, reads EPEVTQTPSHQVTQMGQEVILRCVPISNHLYFYWYRQILGQKVEFLVSFYNNEISEKSEIFDDQFSVERPDGSNFTLKIRSTKLEDSAMYFCASSFSLGGYGYTFGSGTRLTVV.

V usage is TRBV5-6 and J usage is TRBJ2-3, with TRBD1 matching over 10 bases. This CDR3 spans 15 amino acids. The V segment lost 1 base and the J segment 7 bases; nucleotides outside the gene matches: 6. Looked up from germline, CDR1 is SGHDT and CDR2 is YYEEEE. CDR3 nucleotides: TGTGCCAGCAGCTTGCCGGGACAGGGGAGCAATACGCAGTATTTT. Translation gives CASSLPGQGSNTQYF.

This rearrangement joins TRBV29-1 to TRBJ1-1; perhaps TRBD1 as D (5 bases). Per the germline V gene, CDR1 is SQVTM and CDR2 is ANQGSEA. This CDR3 comprises 17 residues. V was shortened by 0 bases and J by 4 bases, with 21 bases between the two germline ends. Written as DNA, the CDR3 is TGCAGCGTTGAAGATTTATCGGGCAGGGAATGGAGCACTGAAGCTTTCTTT. This codes for CSVEDLSGREWSTEAFF.